The next 11 T cell receptor beta chains were all read from a single sample in a study of CD8+CD57+ T cells in acquired aplastic anemia listed by TCRdb under 2018. Sequencing was performed on an Illumina HiSeq 2000. TCR beta VDJ combination and CDR3 sequence profiling used genomic DNA as the template. TCRdb trimmed the raw reads at Q25, called clones with MiXCR and kept productive beta chains. Every CDR3 protein is listed once, alongside the most common genes and DNA of its rows. The sample data list some 170,000 distinct CDR3 sequences, and around 40% of these were observed just once. The ten largest clones add up to about 1.1% of the sample. Specimen: sorted CD4+, CD8+, or CD8+CD57+ T cells (not recorded which) from PBMCs. Receptor source: a human donor in good health.

The rearrangement links TRBV5-1 to TRBJ2-1; D is unclear. V lost 4 bases to trimming and J lost 1 base, with 12 bases between them. CDR3 length: 15 amino acids. Germline V CDR1 and CDR2: SGHRS, YFSETQ. The CDR3 here is CASSPRDGSYNEQFF. The CDR3 DNA follows: TGCGCCAGCAGCCCGCGCGACGGGTCCTACAATGAGCAGTTCTTC.

For this clonotype: The junction and the germline gene differ at one end; a read error may be behind it. The rearrangement links TRBV20-1 to TRBJ2-7; 8 nucleotides match TRBD2. The CDR3 extends over 13 amino acids. The germline V gene has CDR1 DFQATT and CDR2 SNEGSKA (reference sequence). The CDR3 region is CSARAGAGYEQYF. As DNA, the CDR3 is TGCAGCGCTAGAGCGGGGGCAGGCTACGAGCAGTACTTC.

The sample holds many counts of this clonotype. The V call is TRBV5-1, the J call TRBJ2-7, with 8 bases aligning to TRBD2. This CDR3 comprises 16 residues. The ends lost 2 bases at V and 4 bases at J; junction bases unmatched: 11. CDR1 and CDR2 (germline): SGHRS, YFSETQ. CDR3 in amino acids: CASSFGRSGSAYEQYF. The CDR3, as DNA: TGCGCCAGCAGCTTCGGTCGGAGCGGGAGTGCGTACGAGCAGTACTTC.

This clonotype was found once. Just one base apart from a much larger clone, this may be a read error. V gene TRBV4-2 combines with J gene TRBJ2-3; D not resolved. This CDR3 spans 14 amino acids. Germline loops: CDR1 LGHNA, CDR2 YNFKEQ. This chain's CDR3 is CASSQDKYADTRYF. CDR3 in DNA: TGTGCCAGCAGCCAAGACAAATATGCAGATACGCGGTATTTT.

The chain links TRBV20-1 to TRBJ2-7; D might be TRBD2 (5 bases). CDR1 DFQATT and CDR2 SNEGSKA come from the germline V gene (reference sequence). The CDR3 length is 12 residues. Trimming pared 6 bases from V and 2 bases from J, leaving 11 bases between. For the CDR3, the DNA is TGCAGTGCCCTACTAGGAACCTACGAGCAGTACTTC. Amino acid sequence: CSALLGTYEQYF.

The table lists this clonotype with a few counts. The germline gene is not matched at one end of the junction; a read error may be the cause. CDR3 sequence: CVSMKEAHTEAFF. CDR3 nucleotides: TGTGTCAGCATGAAGGAGGCACATACTGAAGCTTTCTTT. The chain combines TRBV6-1 with TRBJ1-1, with D unresolved. This CDR3 has 13 residues. Germline V gene lookup returns CDR1 MNHNS and CDR2 SASEGT.

The J gene is TRBJ1-2, the V gene TRBV10-3; D possibly corresponds to TRBD1 (6 bases). With 6 bases removed from V and 2 bases from J, the gap between germline ends came to 13 bases. There are 14 residues in the CDR3. The germline gives CDR1 ENHRY, CDR2 SYGVKD. CDR3 sequence reads: CAIRSGQGNYGYTF. DNA for the CDR3: TGTGCCATCAGAAGTGGGCAGGGGAACTATGGCTACACCTTC.

In its sample, this clonotype was seen many times. The V gene is TRBV10-3, the J gene TRBJ1-2; D remains unclear. The CDR3 consists of 14 residues. The germline V gene encodes CDR1 ENHRY and CDR2 SYGVKD. Trimming shortened V by 3 bases and J by 1 base, and 9 bases separated the two germline ends. CDR3: CAISDGQVNYGYTF. The CDR3 nucleotides read TGTGCCATCAGTGACGGGCAGGTTAACTATGGCTACACCTTC.

This clonotype was counted ten times or more. V gene TRBV5-1 combines with J gene TRBJ2-7; D call uncertain. Germline V lookup: CDR1 SGHRS, CDR2 YFSETQ. V was cut by 4 bases and J by 4 bases, with 15 bases left in between. The CDR3 has 14 residues. CDR3 DNA: TGCGCCAGCAGCCCGGATGGGGTACTTTACGAGCAGTACTTC. This encodes CASSPDGVLYEQYF.

The V call is TRBV20-1, the J call TRBJ2-3; 12 nucleotides agree with TRBD2. Germline V gene lookup returns CDR1 DFQATT and CDR2 SNEGSKA (reference sequence). The CDR3 extends over 16 amino acids. V was pared by 0 bases and J by 3 bases, with 4 bases of the junction left unmatched. CDR3 sequence reads: CSARERTSGETDTQYF. CDR3 coding DNA: TGCAGTGCTAGAGAAAGGACTAGCGGGGAAACAGATACGCAGTATTTT.

The sample holds many counts of this clonotype. The chain employs TRBV10-3 and TRBJ1-2; D might be TRBD1 (6 bases). The V end was cut by 8 bases, the J end by 12 bases, with 16 bases between. This CDR3 is 11 amino acids long. Germline CDR1 ENHRY, CDR2 SYGVKD. In DNA, the CDR3 is TGTGCCATCGGGAGGGGGTTGAGCCACACCTTC. This sequence encodes CAIGRGLSHTF.